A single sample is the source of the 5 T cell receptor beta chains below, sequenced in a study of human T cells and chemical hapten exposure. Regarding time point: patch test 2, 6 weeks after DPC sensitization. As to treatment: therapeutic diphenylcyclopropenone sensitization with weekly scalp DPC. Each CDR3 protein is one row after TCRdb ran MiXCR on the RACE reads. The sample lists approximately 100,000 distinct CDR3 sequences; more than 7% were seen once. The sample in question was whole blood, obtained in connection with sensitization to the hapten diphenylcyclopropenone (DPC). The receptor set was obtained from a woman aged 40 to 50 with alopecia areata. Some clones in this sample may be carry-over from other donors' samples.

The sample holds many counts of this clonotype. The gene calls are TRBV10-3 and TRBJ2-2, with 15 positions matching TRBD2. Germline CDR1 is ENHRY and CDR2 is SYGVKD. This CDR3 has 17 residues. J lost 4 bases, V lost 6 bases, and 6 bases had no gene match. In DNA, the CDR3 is TGTGCCATCAGCGGACTAGCGGGGGGGCCGGGCACCGGGGAGCTGTTTTTT. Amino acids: CAISGLAGGPGTGELFF.

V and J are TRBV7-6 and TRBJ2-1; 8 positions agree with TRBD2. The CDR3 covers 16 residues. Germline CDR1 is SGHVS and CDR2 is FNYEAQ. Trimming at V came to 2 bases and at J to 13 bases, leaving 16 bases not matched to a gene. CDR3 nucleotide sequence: TGTGCCAGCAGCTTAAGGTGGGCGGGGGGCCGATCCTCCCAGTTCTTC. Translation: CASSLRWAGGRSSQFF. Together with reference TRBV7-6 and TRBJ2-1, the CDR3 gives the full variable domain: GAGVSQSPRYKVTKRGQDVALRCDPISGHVSLYWYRQALGQGPEFLTYFNYEAQQDKSGLPNDRFSAERPEGSISTLTIQRTEQRDSAMYRCASSLRWAGGRSSQFFGPGTRLTVL.

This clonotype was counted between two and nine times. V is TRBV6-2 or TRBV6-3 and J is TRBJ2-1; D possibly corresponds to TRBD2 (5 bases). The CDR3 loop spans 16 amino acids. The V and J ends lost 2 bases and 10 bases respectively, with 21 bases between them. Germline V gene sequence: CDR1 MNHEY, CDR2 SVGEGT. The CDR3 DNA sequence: TGTGCCAGCAGTTACGGTGGAGGTCCACCCTCGGCCGAGCAGTTCTTC. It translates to CASSYGGGPPSAEQFF.

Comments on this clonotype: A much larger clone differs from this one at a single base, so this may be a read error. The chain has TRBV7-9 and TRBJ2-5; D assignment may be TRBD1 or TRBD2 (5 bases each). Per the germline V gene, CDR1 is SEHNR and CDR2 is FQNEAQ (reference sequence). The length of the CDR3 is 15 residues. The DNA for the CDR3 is TGTGCCAGCAGTTTCAGGGACGGGTACCAAGGGACCCAGTACTTC. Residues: CASSFRDGYQGTQYF.

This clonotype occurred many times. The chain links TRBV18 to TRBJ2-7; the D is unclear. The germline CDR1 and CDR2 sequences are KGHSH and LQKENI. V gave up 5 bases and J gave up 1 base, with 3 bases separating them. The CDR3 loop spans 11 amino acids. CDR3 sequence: CASSGSYEQYF. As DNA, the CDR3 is TGTGCCAGCTCAGGTTCCTACGAGCAGTACTTC.